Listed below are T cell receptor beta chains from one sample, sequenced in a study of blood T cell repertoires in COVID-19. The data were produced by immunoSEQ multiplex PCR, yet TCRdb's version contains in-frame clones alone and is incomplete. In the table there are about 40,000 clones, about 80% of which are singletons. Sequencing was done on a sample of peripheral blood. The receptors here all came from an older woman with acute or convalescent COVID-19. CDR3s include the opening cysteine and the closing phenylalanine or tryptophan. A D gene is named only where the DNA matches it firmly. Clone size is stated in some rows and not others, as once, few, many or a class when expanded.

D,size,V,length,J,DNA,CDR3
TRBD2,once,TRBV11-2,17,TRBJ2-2,TGTGCCAGCAGCTTAGAGCTGGCTAGCGGGGGGACGCAGGAGCTGTTTTTT,CASSLELASGGTQELFF
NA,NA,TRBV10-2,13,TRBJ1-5,TGCGCCAGCAGTGGGGGGGTAGGTCAGCCCCAGCATTTT,CASSGGVGQPQHF
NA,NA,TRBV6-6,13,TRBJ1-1,TGTGCCAGCAGTTACGAGGTATCAACTGAAGCTTTCTTT,CASSYEVSTEAFF
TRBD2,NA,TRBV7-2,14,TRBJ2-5,TGTGCCAGCAGCTTTAGCGGGTTAGTGAAGACCCAGTACTTC,CASSFSGLVKTQYF
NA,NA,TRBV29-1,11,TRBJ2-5,TGCAGCGTTACCCCATCGGGGACCCAGTACTTC,CSVTPSGTQYF
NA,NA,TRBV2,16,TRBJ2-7,TGTGCCAGCAGTGAAGCAAACAGGGATACGGACTACGAGCAGTACTTC,CASSEANRDTDYEQYF
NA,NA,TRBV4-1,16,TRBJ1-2,TGCGCCAGCAGCCAAGATGAGTCGGGGGGGTACTATGGCTACACCTTC,CASSQDESGGYYGYTF
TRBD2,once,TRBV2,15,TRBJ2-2,TGTGCCAGCACGGGACTAGTCCCGAACACCGGGGAGCTGTTTTTT,CASTGLVPNTGELFF
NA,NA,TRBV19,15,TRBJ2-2,TGTGCCAGTAGGGGCCGGGGGAGTAGGACCGGGGAGCTGTTTTTT,CASRGRGSRTGELFF
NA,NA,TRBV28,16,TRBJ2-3,TGTGCCAGCAGTGACAATGCGGGGGCTGGGACAGATACGCAGTATTTT,CASSDNAGAGTDTQYF
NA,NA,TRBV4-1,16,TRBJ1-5,TGCGCCAGCAGCCAAGGCCACGCCAACACCGCTCAGCCCCAGCATTTT,CASSQGHANTAQPQHF
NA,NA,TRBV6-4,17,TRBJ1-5,TGTGCCAGCAGTTCTGCCCCGGGATCCGGGAGCAATCAGCCCCAGCATTTT,CASSSAPGSGSNQPQHF
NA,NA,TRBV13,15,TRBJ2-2,TGTGCCAGCAGCACCAGGGGATTGAACACCGGGGAGCTGTTTTTT,CASSTRGLNTGELFF
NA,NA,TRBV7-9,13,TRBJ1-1,TGTGCCAGCAGCTACCGACAGGACGCTGAAGCTTTCTTT,CASSYRQDAEAFF
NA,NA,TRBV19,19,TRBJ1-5,TGTGCCAGTAACCAGAGTCGCGCGTCCCGGGGGGCAAGCAATCAGCCCCAGCATTTT,CASNQSRASRGASNQPQHF